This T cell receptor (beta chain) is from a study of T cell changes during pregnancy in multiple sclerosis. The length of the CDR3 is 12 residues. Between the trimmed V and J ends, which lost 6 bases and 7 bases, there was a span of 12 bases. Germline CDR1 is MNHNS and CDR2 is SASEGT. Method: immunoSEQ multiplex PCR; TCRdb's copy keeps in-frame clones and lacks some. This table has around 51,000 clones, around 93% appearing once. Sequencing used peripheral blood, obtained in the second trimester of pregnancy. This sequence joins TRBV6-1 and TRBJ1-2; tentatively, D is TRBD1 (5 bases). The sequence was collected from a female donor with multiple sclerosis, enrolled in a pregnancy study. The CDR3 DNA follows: TGTGCCAGCAGCAACCTGGGGGGTGGCTACACCTTC. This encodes CASSNLGGGYTF.